Given below is one TCR beta chain in context. Which antigen it targets is not known. Base qualities are not at hand, and no much larger clone is one base apart. This sample is part of a study of persistence of HIV-infected CD4 T cells (TCRdb year 2020). For the wider study: The study isolated CMV- and HIV-1 Gag-responding CD4+ T cells from ART-treated individuals to examine antigen-driven clonal expansion of HIV-1-infected cells. Suppressive ART had been received by participants for a median of around eight years. Peripheral blood samples of up to 180 mL were taken at multiple time points, with the exception of a couple of participants who underwent leukapheresis at a single time point. Proviral sequencing was used to assess clonality among infected cells, whereas TCRbeta sequencing gauged the clonality of all cells within each sorted population. The TCR cluster analysis across participants included about 8 participants for CMV and more than 5 participants for Gag. General study outcomes and caveats: Because the TCR analyses were done in bulk, restricting them to just the rare CMV-responding cells that actually carried HIV-1 proviruses was not possible. Antigen-responding cells were enriched for degenerate expanded CDR3beta sequences, which suggests convergent selection of CD4+ responses to CMV and Gag. Significantly lower TCRbeta richness was observed in CMV- and Gag-responding cells than in anti-CD3/anti-CD28-responding cells, and higher oligoclonality was observed in CMV-responding cells than in CD3/CD28-stimulated and Gag-responding cells. Only a small number of individuals took part in the study, and only a limited range of antigens was tested. A correlation was observed between TCR oligoclonality and proviral oligoclonality within the same sorted populations.

Interpreted using the paper, the treatment or condition label stands for: suppressive antiretroviral therapy. A pool of overlapping HIV-1 Gag 15-mer peptides was used at 0.8 to 1 ug per peptide per mL for cell stimulation. Nonresponding CD40L-negative CD69-negative CD45RO-high memory CD4+ T cells were sorted as memory populations depleted of antigen-responding cells. HIV-1-infected adults in whom suppressive ART had been started during chronic infection were enrolled as participants. For at least 4 years, the participants' plasma HIV-1 RNA had been undetectable, below 50 copies/mL. To be included, a participant needed positive CMV serology and a CD4+ T cell count above 400 cells/uL. Before stimulation, PBMCs were isolated using density centrifugation and depleted of CD8+ T cells. CD8-depleted PBMCs were stimulated for about 19 hours with anti-CD28/CD49d costimulation, CD40-blocking antibody and enfuvirtide to prevent new infections. Cell sorting was performed on a Beckman Coulter MoFlo Legacy or XDP sorter, and dead cells were excluded with propidium iodide. The QIAamp DNA Mini Kit was used for genomic DNA extraction from samples above one million cells, and the Quick-DNA Microprep Kit was used otherwise.

TCRbeta repertoires were sequenced from genomic DNA with the immunoSEQ hsTCRB assay version 4 in survey mode. For TCRbeta sequencing, genomic DNA was diluted to roughly 10 ng/uL, and up to about 1 ug was used per sample. In the original analysis: ImmunoSeq Analyzer 3.0 was used for analysis of TCRbeta data, and diversity was computed on productive nucleotide rearrangements. Using the Immunarch R package, lower-bound TCR diversity was estimated with the improved Chao index and clonality was estimated with the Gini coefficient. Nucleotide rearrangements that differed but encoded the same CDR3beta amino acid sequence were counted as separate clonotypes. Differential abundance analysis identified TCRbeta sequences significantly enriched in antigen-responding cells relative to anti-CD3/anti-CD28-activated cells. GLIPH2 clustered TCRs by predicted peptide-MHC specificity, both within individual participants and across merged participant data sets. TCRdb provides this immuneACCESS table in a form limited to in-frame rearrangements. Some clones are lacking; in checked studies, under half of them reflect an unresolved V gene, and why the rest are absent is not known. V, J and clone size derive from that table, while D and trimming were established from the DNA sequence. In all, the sample holds about 64,000 clones, and about 77% of those were seen once. About 1.8% of the sample rests with the top ten.

Taken from the germline V gene (reference sequence), the CDR1 and CDR2 loops are MNHEY and SMNVEV. The CDR3 contains 16 residues, cysteine and phenylalanine counted. CDR3 DNA is the only sequence kept; it has 48 bases, read in frame from the first base. Trimming at the junction amounts to 2 bases on V and 4 bases on J, and the germline ends lie 15 bases apart. The sequencing used CD4+ T cells sorted from PBMCs after approximately 20-hour stimulation, collected from a patient who received antiretroviral therapy. The intended sense of this specimen's cell subset or site label: CD40L-CD69- CD45RO-high memory CD4 T cells not responding to Gag peptides. Recombination linked TRBV27 to TRBJ2-1, with the D call perhaps TRBD1 or TRBD2, as 7 bases match in each case. The sequence derives from an adult man with HIV who was CMV-seropositive. The encoded CDR3 is CASSLHQGGPYNEQFF. The nucleotides read TGTGCCAGCAGTTTACACCAGGGGGGGCCGTACAATGAGCAGTTCTTC.